One and the same sample provided the 32 T cell receptor beta chains below, sequenced in a study of OX40 agonist ivuxolimab in advanced cancers. Assay used: immunoSEQ multiplex PCR; TCRdb lists only in-frame clones, some missing. The repertoire includes 30,000 to 40,000 clones, 82% of them detected once, and approximately 21% sits in the top ten. The specimen comprised CD4+ or CD8+ T cells sorted from blood, sampled in a trial of the OX40 agonist ivuxolimab. The receptors here all came from an adult with an advanced solid tumor such as melanoma, head and neck, liver or kidney cancer.

The chain combines TRBV27 with TRBJ2-3; 10 bases line up with TRBD2. Germline V gene lookup returns CDR1 MNHEY and CDR2 SMNVEV (reference sequence). CDR3 length: 15 residues. With V trimmed by 6 bases and J by 1 base, 4 bases remained unmatched. CDR3 bases: TGTGCCAGCAGAAGAGCGGGAGGGGGCACAGATACGCAGTATTTT. It codes for CASRRAGGGTDTQYF.

The chain employs TRBV7-3 and TRBJ2-1, with D perhaps TRBD1 (6 bases). Trimming shortened V by 5 bases and J by 7 bases, and 15 bases separated the two germline ends. CDR1 is SGHTA and CDR2 is FQGTGA in the germline V gene. The CDR3 has 14 amino acids. CDR3 coding DNA: TGTGCCAGCAGCGGCTCAGGGGAATTAAATGAGCAGTTCTTC. It codes for CASSGSGELNEQFF.

The rearrangement uses TRBV2 and TRBJ2-2; the match to TRBD2 covers 9 bases. The germline gives CDR1 SNHLY, CDR2 FYNNEI. The CDR3 is 15 residues long. With V trimmed by 6 bases and J by 5 bases, 7 bases remained unmatched. This chain's CDR3 is CASSAGLAGTGELFF. DNA for the CDR3: TGTGCCAGCAGCGCGGGACTAGCCGGAACCGGGGAGCTGTTTTTT.

This chain uses TRBV18 with TRBJ2-7; 7 nucleotides align to TRBD1. With 2 bases clipped from V and 2 bases from J, the junction kept 6 bases outside the gene matches. CDR3 length equals 15 residues. The germline V gene encodes CDR1 KGHSH and CDR2 LQKENI. CDR3 protein: CASSPERQGPYEQYF. The CDR3 coding sequence is TGTGCCAGCTCACCAGAAAGACAGGGTCCCTACGAGCAGTACTTC.

The rearrangement uses TRBV5-1 and TRBJ2-5, with TRBD2 as a possible D gene (6 bases). Trimming took 5 bases from V and 5 from J, leaving 16 bases between them. The CDR3 has 14 residues. CDR1 and CDR2 from the germline V gene are SGHRS and YFSETQ. CDR3 DNA: TGCGCCAGCAGAGACCCGGAGGGGCTCGAGACCCAGTACTTC. Translated: CASRDPEGLETQYF.

V gene TRBV28 combines with J gene TRBJ1-5; a weak D match, TRBD1 (6 bases). Germline assignment: CDR1 MDHEN and CDR2 SYDVKM. The CDR3 is 13 amino acids. The V gene lost 9 bases and the J gene lost 6 bases, with 15 bases spanning the gap. The CDR3 region has the DNA TGTGCCAGTGAGGGGGGCGCGGGTCAGCCCCAGCATTTT. It yields the protein CASEGGAGQPQHF.

The rearrangement uses TRBV27 and TRBJ1-1; D might be TRBD1 (6 bases). The ends were cut back, 8 bases at V and 7 bases at J, with 14 bases in the middle. Germline CDR1 MNHEY, CDR2 SMNVEV (reference sequence). This CDR3 spans 12 amino acids. Here the CDR3 reads CASRGGESEAFF. Here the CDR3 DNA reads TGTGCCAGCCGGGGGGGCGAGAGTGAAGCTTTCTTT.

J is TRBJ1-3 and V is TRBV7-2; possibly TRBD1 for D (5 bases). This CDR3 comprises 16 residues. The germline CDR1 and CDR2 sequences are SGHTA and FQGNSA. V was shortened by 5 bases and J by 0 bases, with 14 bases between the two germline ends. CDR3 loop: CASSVQQVFSGNTIYF. The CDR3 bases are TGTGCCAGCAGCGTACAACAGGTCTTCTCTGGAAACACCATATATTTT.

This clone was detected only once. The V and J genes are TRBV27 and TRBJ2-5; 9 bases are a match to TRBD1. The CDR3 extends over 15 amino acids. Trimming took 7 bases from V and 5 from J; bases not matched to a gene: 11. CDR1 and CDR2 (germline): MNHEY, SMNVEV (reference sequence). The CDR3 sequence: CASTNGQGRWETQYF. The CDR3 DNA is TGTGCCAGCACTAACGGACAGGGGAGGTGGGAGACCCAGTACTTC.

This chain connects TRBV11-2 to TRBJ2-3; D may be TRBD1 or TRBD2 (5 bases each). The germline CDR1 and CDR2 sequences are SGHAT and FQNNGV. There are 15 residues in the CDR3. V lost 3 bases to trimming and J lost 2 bases, with 12 bases between them. In DNA, the CDR3 is TGTGCCAGCAGCTTCTGGGGGAGAGACACAGATACGCAGTATTTT. Its translation: CASSFWGRDTDTQYF.

This clone was recorded only once. This chain connects TRBV10-1 to TRBJ2-3, with 10 bases that match TRBD1. Germline V CDR1 and CDR2: WNHNN, SYGVQD (reference sequence). This CDR3 comprises 15 residues. V lost 6 bases, J lost 6 bases, and 9 bases stayed unmatched. Here the CDR3 DNA reads TGCGCCAGCAGCGCTCAGACAGGGGGCGGCGATACGCAGTATTTT. Translated, it gives CASSAQTGGGDTQYF.

This clone has a single count. The chain joins TRBV7-9 to TRBJ2-7, with D uncertain. The CDR3 runs 15 residues. Germline CDR1 is SEHNR and CDR2 is FQNEAQ (reference sequence). V was clipped by 5 bases and J by 4 bases, with 18 bases between them. CDR3 DNA sequence: TGTGCCAGCAGCCCCCCCAGGCGGATCGGTTACGAGCAGTACTTC. Translating gives CASSPPRRIGYEQYF.

This chain connects TRBV28 to TRBJ2-5; D is uncertain. The closer fit of TRBJ2-7 to the DNA end suggests the J call may be wrong. Germline V gene lookup returns CDR1 MDHEN and CDR2 SYDVKM. The CDR3 contains 13 residues. CDR3 coding DNA: TGTGCCAGCAGTCTATCGAGCTCCTACGAGCAGTACTTC. Translating gives CASSLSSSYEQYF.

The genes are TRBV11-2 and TRBJ2-5, with D uncertain. Germline CDR1 SGHAT, CDR2 FQNNGV. There are 12 residues in the CDR3. V was trimmed by 1 base and J by 1 base, leaving 1 base between them. CDR3 sequence (DNA): TGTGCCAGCAGCTTAGGCCAAGAGACCCAGTACTTC. It encodes CASSLGQETQYF.

This rearrangement joins TRBV9 to TRBJ1-6; 7 bases align to TRBD1. The CDR3 runs 14 residues. The V gene end was trimmed by 3 bases and the J gene end by 9 bases; junction bases not matched to a gene: 6. Per germline, CDR1 SGDLS and CDR2 YYNGEE. CDR3 in DNA: TGTGCCAGCAGCGCCAGGGGGGTGGGTTCACCCCTCCACTTT. This gives the protein CASSARGVGSPLHF.

V gene TRBV28 combines with J gene TRBJ1-1; perhaps TRBD1 as D (5 bases). The CDR3 consists of 13 residues. Germline V lookup: CDR1 MDHEN, CDR2 SYDVKM. Trimming left V 10 bases short and J 5 bases short, with 17 bases between. DNA of the CDR3: TGTGCCACCTGGTCGGGGGATTGGACTGAAGCTTTCTTT. As protein: CATWSGDWTEAFF. The variable domain in full, with the rest retrieved from reference TRBV28 and TRBJ1-1, is DVKVTQSSRYLVKRTGEKVFLECVQDMDHENMFWYRQDPGLGLRLIYFSYDVKMKEKGDIPEGYSVSREKKERFSLILESASTNQTSMYLCATWSGDWTEAFFGQGTRLTVV.

This clone was seen a single time. V is TRBV6-1 and J is TRBJ2-3, with D possibly TRBD2 on 5 matching bases. Germline lookup yields CDR1 MNHNS and CDR2 SASEGT. The CDR3 is 13 amino acids. With 3 bases removed from V and 6 bases from J, the gap between germline ends came to 10 bases. The CDR3 nucleotides are TGTGCCAGCAGTGAGAACTCGGGGGATACGCAGTATTTT. It translates to CASSENSGDTQYF.

The rearrangement links TRBV18 to TRBJ1-1, with D possibly matching TRBD1 (6 bases). The CDR3 has 13 amino acids. Germline V gene lookup returns CDR1 KGHSH and CDR2 LQKENI. V lost 5 bases and J lost 5, with 12 bases in between. The CDR3 nucleotides are TGTGCCAGCTCAACAGAGGGGGGAACTGAAGCTTTCTTT. Protein product: CASSTEGGTEAFF.

The V and J genes are TRBV19 and TRBJ2-1, with 7 bases identical to TRBD2. Per the germline V gene, CDR1 is LNHDA and CDR2 is SQIVND (reference sequence). This CDR3 is built from 15 residues. V lost 1 base, J lost 3 bases, and 3 bases stayed unmatched. CDR3 region: CASSIGAGVYNEQFF. Written as DNA, the CDR3 is TGTGCCAGTAGTATAGGGGCGGGAGTCTACAATGAGCAGTTCTTC. Combining the CDR3 with reference TRBV19 and TRBJ2-1 gives the whole variable domain DGGITQSPKYLFRKEGQNVTLSCEQNLNHDAMYWYRQDPGQGLRLIYYSQIVNDFQKGDIAEGYSVSREKKESFPLTVTSAQKNPTAFYLCASSIGAGVYNEQFFGPGTRLTVL.

The chain combines TRBV7-9 with TRBJ1-3; D ambiguous. CDR3 length: 15 amino acids. V shed 5 bases and J shed 0 bases, with 11 bases lying between them. Germline V gene lookup returns CDR1 SEHNR and CDR2 FQNEAQ (reference sequence). The CDR3 here is CASSPRPSSGNTIYF. The CDR3 nucleotides read TGTGCCAGCAGCCCCCGACCGAGCTCTGGAAACACCATATATTTT.

This chain links TRBV4-2 with TRBJ1-1; no definite D call. Between the trimmed V and J ends, which lost 3 bases and 6 bases, there was a span of 11 bases. The CDR3 length is 13 residues. CDR1 LGHNA and CDR2 YNFKEQ come from the germline V gene. CDR3 amino acids: CASSQTDRPEAFF. The CDR3 coding sequence is TGTGCCAGCAGCCAGACGGACCGACCTGAAGCTTTCTTT.

The chain joins TRBV13 to TRBJ1-3; TRBD1 might be the D (6 bases). Deletions cut 5 bases from V and 0 bases from J, with 11 bases between. The CDR3 covers 15 residues. Germline CDR1 PRHDT, CDR2 FYEKMQ (reference sequence). The CDR3 region is CASSLQGSSGNTIYF. CDR3 nucleotide sequence: TGTGCCAGCAGCCTTCAGGGGTCCTCTGGAAACACCATATATTTT.

This clone was seen a few times. The chain employs TRBV11-2 and TRBJ1-3; TRBD1 matches at 7 bases. Per the germline V gene, CDR1 is SGHAT and CDR2 is FQNNGV. Trimming at V came to 4 bases and at J to 4 bases, leaving 7 bases not matched to a gene. CDR3 length: 15 amino acids. CDR3 sequence reads: CASSSRDRGGNTIYF. In nucleotides, the CDR3 is TGTGCCAGCAGCTCTCGGGACAGAGGCGGAAACACCATATATTTT.

The table lists this clone with a few counts. The chain has TRBV4-2 and TRBJ1-5; 7 bases agree with TRBD1. With 1 base clipped from V and 4 bases from J, the junction kept 7 bases outside the gene matches. Per the germline V gene, CDR1 is LGHNA and CDR2 is YNFKEQ. The CDR3 extends over 16 amino acids. This CDR3 is CASSQVWDSPNQPQHF. The DNA of the CDR3 is TGTGCCAGCAGCCAAGTTTGGGACAGCCCTAATCAGCCCCAGCATTTT.

On this clone: Sequence at one end of the junction differs from germline and may be a read error. V gene TRBV7-3 combines with J gene TRBJ1-2; tentatively, D is TRBD1 (5 bases). CDR1 and CDR2 (germline): SGHTA, FQGTGA. CDR3 length equals 16 residues. The CDR3, as DNA: TGCGCCAGCAGCCATGAGGGGTATAGGGGCGCCTATGGCTACACCTTC. This encodes CASSHEGYRGAYGYTF. Full variable domain (rest looked up from reference TRBV7-3 and TRBJ1-2): GAGVSQTPSNKVTEKGKYVELRCDPISGHTALYWYRQSLGQGPEFLIYFQGTGAADDSGLPNDRFFAVRPEGSVSTLKIQRTERGDSAVYLCASSHEGYRGAYGYTFGSGTRLTVV.

This sequence joins TRBV7-3 and TRBJ2-3, with TRBD2 identical over 11 bases. The length of the CDR3 is 14 residues. CDR1 and CDR2 (germline): SGHTA, FQGTGA. V shed 6 bases and J 5 bases; nucleotides not matched to a gene: 4. Here the CDR3 reads CASSSGRALDTQYF. The CDR3 bases are TGTGCCAGCAGTAGCGGGAGGGCCTTAGATACGCAGTATTTT.

This clone was seen just once. The sample holds other DNA sequences that translate to the same CDR3. The V call is TRBV25-1, the J call TRBJ2-2; 9 nucleotides align to TRBD1. V was clipped by 3 bases and J by 0 bases; unmatched bases: 2. CDR1 MGHDK and CDR2 SYGVNS come from the germline V gene. The CDR3 covers 16 residues. The CDR3 DNA reads as TGTGCCAGCAGTGAGGGGACAGGGTCGAACACCGGGGAGCTGTTTTTT. Amino acid sequence: CASSEGTGSNTGELFF.

This sequence joins TRBV19 and TRBJ1-3, with TRBD1 matching 7 bases. Germline CDR1 reads LNHDA; CDR2 reads SQIVND (reference sequence). The CDR3 runs to 16 residues. Unmatched junction bases numbered 11, after V lost 9 bases and J lost 0 bases. For the CDR3, the DNA is TGTGCCAGCCGGAAACAGGGGACCCCCTCTGGAAACACCATATATTTT. Protein: CASRKQGTPSGNTIYF.

V gene TRBV18 combines with J gene TRBJ2-2; D uncertain. Trimming took 5 bases from V and 0 from J, leaving 10 bases between them. Germline V gene data show CDR1 as KGHSH and CDR2 as LQKENI. The CDR3 runs 15 residues. CDR3 sequence (DNA): TGTGCCAGCTCATCGGGCTTCTCGAACACCGGGGAGCTGTTTTTT. Its protein is CASSSGFSNTGELFF.

V is TRBV18 and J is TRBJ1-5; TRBD1 matches 7 bases. The CDR3 loop spans 13 amino acids. The junction had 2 bases not matched to a gene; V was cut back by 5 bases and J by 4 bases. Germline values: CDR1 KGHSH, CDR2 LQKENI. CDR3 nucleotide sequence: TGTGCCAGCTCAGAGGGGGCTAATCAGCCCCAGCATTTT. It specifies CASSEGANQPQHF. Variable domain in full (rest from reference TRBV18 and TRBJ1-5): NAGVMQNPRHLVRRRGQEARLRCSPMKGHSHVYWYRQLPEEGLKFMVYLQKENIIDESGMPKERFSAEFPKEGPSILRIQQVVRGDSAAYFCASSEGANQPQHFGDGTRLSIL.

The chain couples TRBV19 to TRBJ1-4; D unresolved. The CDR3 loop spans 15 amino acids. V lost 1 base and J lost 0, with 6 bases in between. Germline V lookup: CDR1 LNHDA, CDR2 SQIVND (reference sequence). In DNA form, the CDR3 reads TGTGCCAGTAGTATAGGGTCTGCAACTAATGAAAAACTGTTTTTT. It translates to CASSIGSATNEKLFF.

The J gene is TRBJ1-4, the V gene TRBV4-1, with D uncertain. This CDR3 comprises 13 residues. Deletions cut 2 bases from V and 8 bases from J, with 9 bases between. Germline CDR1 reads MGHRA; CDR2 reads YSYEKL. The CDR3 DNA reads as TGCGCCAGCAGCCAATGGGTGTACGAAAAACTGTTTTTT. It codes for CASSQWVYEKLFF.